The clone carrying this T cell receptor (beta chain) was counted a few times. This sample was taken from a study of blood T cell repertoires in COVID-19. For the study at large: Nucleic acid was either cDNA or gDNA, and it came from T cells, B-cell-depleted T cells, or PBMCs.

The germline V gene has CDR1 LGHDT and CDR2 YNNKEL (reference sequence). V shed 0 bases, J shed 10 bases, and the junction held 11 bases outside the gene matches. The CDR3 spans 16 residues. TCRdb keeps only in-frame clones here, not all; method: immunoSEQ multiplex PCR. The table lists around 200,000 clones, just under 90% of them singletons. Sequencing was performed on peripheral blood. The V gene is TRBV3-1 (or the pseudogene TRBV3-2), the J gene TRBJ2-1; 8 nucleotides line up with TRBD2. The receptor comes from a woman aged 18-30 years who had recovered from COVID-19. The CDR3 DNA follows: TGTGCCAGCAGCCAAGATCGAGGGACTAGAGGAGGAGAGCAGTTCTTC. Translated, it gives CASSQDRGTRGGEQFF.